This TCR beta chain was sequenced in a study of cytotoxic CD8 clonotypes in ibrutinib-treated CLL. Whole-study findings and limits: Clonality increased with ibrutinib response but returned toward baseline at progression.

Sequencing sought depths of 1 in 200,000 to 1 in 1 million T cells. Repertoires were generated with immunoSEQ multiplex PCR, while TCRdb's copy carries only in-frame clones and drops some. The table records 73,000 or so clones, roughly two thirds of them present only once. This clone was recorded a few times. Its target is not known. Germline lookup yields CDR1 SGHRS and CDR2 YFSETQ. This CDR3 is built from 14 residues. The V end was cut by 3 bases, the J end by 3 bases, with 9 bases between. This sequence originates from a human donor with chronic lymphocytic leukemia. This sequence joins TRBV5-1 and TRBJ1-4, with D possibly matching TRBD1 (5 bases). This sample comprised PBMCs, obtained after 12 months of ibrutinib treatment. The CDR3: CASSSQAPNEKLFF. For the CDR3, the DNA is TGCGCCAGCAGCTCACAGGCTCCTAATGAAAAACTGTTTTTT.